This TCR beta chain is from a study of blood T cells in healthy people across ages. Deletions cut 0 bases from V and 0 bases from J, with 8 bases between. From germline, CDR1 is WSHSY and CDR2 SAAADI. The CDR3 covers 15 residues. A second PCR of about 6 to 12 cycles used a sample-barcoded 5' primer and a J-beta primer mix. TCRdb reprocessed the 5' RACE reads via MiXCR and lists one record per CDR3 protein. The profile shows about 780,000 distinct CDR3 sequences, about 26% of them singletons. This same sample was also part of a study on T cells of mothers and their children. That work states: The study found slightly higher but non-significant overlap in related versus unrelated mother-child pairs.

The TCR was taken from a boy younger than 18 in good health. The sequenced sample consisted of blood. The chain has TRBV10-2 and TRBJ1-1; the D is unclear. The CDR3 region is CASSESGRVNTEAFF. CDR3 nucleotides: TGCGCCAGCAGTGAGTCGGGGAGGGTGAACACTGAAGCTTTCTTT.